Listed below are T cell receptor beta chains from one sample, sequenced in a study of shared T cell receptors in the human thymus. Data came from immunoSEQ multiplex PCR; TCRdb stores just in-frame clones and leaves some out. Of about 730,000 clones detected, approximately 85% appear once; the ten largest clones hold more than 0.01%. The sample also formed part of further work on human thymus T cells.

Source material: thymocytes. The receptors stem from a girl less than two years old with a congenital heart defect. CDR3s include the opening cysteine and the closing phenylalanine or tryptophan. A D gene is named only where the DNA matches it firmly. A row's size may be missing; if present it is once, few, many or a size class.

TRBV14,TRBD2,.,TRBJ2-3,TGTGCCAGCAGCCAAGACGCGTATCCTAGCGGGGGCCGGGGCACAGATACGCAGTATTTT,CASSQDAYPSGGRGTDTQYF
TRBV5-1,TRBD1,.,TRBJ2-1,TGCGCCAGCAACCCCGGACAGGGGGAAGATTACGATGAGCAGTTCTTC,CASNPGQGEDYDEQFF
TRBV6-6,TRBD1,.,TRBJ1-1,TGTGCCAGCAGTTACGGGGACAGGGGGCACAACACTGAAGCTTTCTTT,CASSYGDRGHNTEAFF
TRBV5-6,.,.,TRBJ1-1,TGTGCCAGCAGCTTTGGGGGCAGGAACACTGAAGCTTTCTTT,CASSFGGRNTEAFF
TRBV18,.,.,TRBJ2-7,TGTGCCAGCTCACCACCTACAGGAACTACCTACGAGCAGTACTTC,CASSPPTGTTYEQYF
TRBV11-2,TRBD1,.,TRBJ1-5,TGTGCCAGCAGCTTCGCAGGGGGCAACGGCAATCAGCCCCAGCATTTT,CASSFAGGNGNQPQHF
TRBV4-1,.,.,TRBJ2-1,TGCGCCAGCAGCCACGGTGCGGGGCCACCTACTACTAGCCACTACAATGAGCAGTTCTTC,CASSHGAGPPTTSHYNEQFF
TRBV6-6,.,.,TRBJ1-6,TGTGCCAGCAGTACCCGGTGGAGGGATAATTCACCCCTCCACTTT,CASSTRWRDNSPLHF
TRBV6-1,TRBD1,few,TRBJ1-1,TGTGCCAGCAGTGTCCACAGGGGGGACACTGAAGCTTTCTTT,CASSVHRGDTEAFF
TRBV10-3,TRBD2,.,TRBJ2-3,TGTGCCATCAACAAAGCGGGGGGTCCCAGCACAGATACGCAGTATTTT,CAINKAGGPSTDTQYF
TRBV7-9,TRBD1,.,TRBJ1-1,TGTGCCAGCAGCCCCCAAAGACAGGGATTGAACACTGAAGCTTTCTTT,CASSPQRQGLNTEAFF
TRBV13,.,.,TRBJ1-3,TGTGCCAGCAGCTTAGGGTCCCGGGGAATCGACTCTGGAAACACCATATATTTT,CASSLGSRGIDSGNTIYF
TRBV4-3,.,few,TRBJ2-5,TGCGCCAGCAGCTTCCGACGGCTAAAAAACTTCCCAAACCGGGATGGACAAGAGACCCAGTACTTC,CASSFRRLKNFPNRDGQETQYF
TRBV5-1,.,.,TRBJ2-3,TGCGCCAGCAGCTTGGTTCACTTATGCACAGATACGCAGTATTTT,CASSLVHLCTDTQYF
TRBV2,TRBD1,.,TRBJ1-2,TGTGCCACCCACTCACTTGGACAGGGCCTCTATGGCTACACCTTC,CATHSLGQGLYGYTF
TRBV5-6,.,.,TRBJ1-2,TGTGCCAGCTGGATGGGCAGTCACCCCCCTGGTGGCTACACCTTC,CASWMGSHPPGGYTF
TRBV27,TRBD1,.,TRBJ2-2,TGTGCCAGCAGTTACCGGGACAGTTCGAACACCGGGGAGCTGTTTTTT,CASSYRDSSNTGELFF
TRBV6-1,TRBD1,.,TRBJ1-5,TGTGCCAGCAGTGAAGAGTCCAGGGGGCCGCCCCAGCATTTT,CASSEESRGPPQHF
TRBV5-1,TRBD1,.,TRBJ1-4,TGCGCCAGCAGCTCGGGACAGGGAATTGCAACTAATGAAAAACTGTTTTTT,CASSSGQGIATNEKLFF
TRBV6-1,.,.,TRBJ1-4,TGTGCCAGCACCCTCAGACAGTCAACTAATGAAAAACTGTTTTTT,CASTLRQSTNEKLFF
TRBV6-1,.,.,TRBJ2-1,TGTGCCAGCACTCCAGACCGGGACAATGAGCAGTTCTTC,CASTPDRDNEQFF
TRBV29-1,TRBD1,few,TRBJ1-2,TGCAGCGTTGAAGAAGGAAACAGGGGTTTTTTCTATGGCTACACCTTC,CSVEEGNRGFFYGYTF
TRBV5-6,TRBD1,.,TRBJ2-7,TGTGCCAGCAGCTTAGGGACAGGGACCTACGAGCAGTACTTC,CASSLGTGTYEQYF
TRBV7-3,.,.,TRBJ1-1,TGTGCCAGCAGCTTAACCCCGCCAGGGACAACTGAAGCTTTCTTT,CASSLTPPGTTEAFF
TRBV2,TRBD1,.,TRBJ1-1,TGTGCCAGCAGTGAGTCCTCTTCGGGGACCATATGGGGACAGAAGAACACTGAAGCTTTCTTT,CASSESSSGTIWGQKNTEAFF